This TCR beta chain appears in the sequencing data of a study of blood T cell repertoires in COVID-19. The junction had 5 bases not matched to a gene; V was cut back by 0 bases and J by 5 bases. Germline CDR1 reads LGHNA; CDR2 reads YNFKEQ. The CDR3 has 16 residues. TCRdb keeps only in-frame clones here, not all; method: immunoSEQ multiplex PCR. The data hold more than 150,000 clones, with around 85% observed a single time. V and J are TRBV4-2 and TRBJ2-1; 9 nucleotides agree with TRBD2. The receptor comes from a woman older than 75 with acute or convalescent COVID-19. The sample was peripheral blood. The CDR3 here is CASSQDGLAGHNEQFF. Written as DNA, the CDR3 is TGTGCCAGCAGCCAAGATGGGCTAGCGGGACACAATGAGCAGTTCTTC.